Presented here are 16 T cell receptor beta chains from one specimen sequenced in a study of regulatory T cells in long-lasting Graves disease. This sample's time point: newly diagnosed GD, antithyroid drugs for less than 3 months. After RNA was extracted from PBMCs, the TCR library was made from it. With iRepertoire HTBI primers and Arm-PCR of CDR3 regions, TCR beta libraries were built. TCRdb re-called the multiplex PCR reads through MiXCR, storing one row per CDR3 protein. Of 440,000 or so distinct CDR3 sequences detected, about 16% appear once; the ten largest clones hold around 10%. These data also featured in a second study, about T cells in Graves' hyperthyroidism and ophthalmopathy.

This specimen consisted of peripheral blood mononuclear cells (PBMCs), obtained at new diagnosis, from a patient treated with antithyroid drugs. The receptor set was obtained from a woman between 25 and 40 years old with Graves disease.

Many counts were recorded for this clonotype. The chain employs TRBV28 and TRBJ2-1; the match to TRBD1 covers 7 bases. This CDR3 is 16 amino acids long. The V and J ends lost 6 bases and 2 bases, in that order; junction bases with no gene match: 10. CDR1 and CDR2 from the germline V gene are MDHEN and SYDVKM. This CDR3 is CASSTIDREPYNEQFF. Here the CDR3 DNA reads TGTGCCAGCAGCACCATCGACAGGGAACCCTACAATGAGCAGTTCTTC.

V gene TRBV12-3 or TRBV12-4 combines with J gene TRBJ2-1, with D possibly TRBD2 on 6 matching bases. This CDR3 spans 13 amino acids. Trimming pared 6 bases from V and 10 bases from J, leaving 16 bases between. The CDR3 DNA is TGTGCCAGCAGGAACGGGGGATGGATAGAGCAGTTCTTC. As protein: CASRNGGWIEQFF.

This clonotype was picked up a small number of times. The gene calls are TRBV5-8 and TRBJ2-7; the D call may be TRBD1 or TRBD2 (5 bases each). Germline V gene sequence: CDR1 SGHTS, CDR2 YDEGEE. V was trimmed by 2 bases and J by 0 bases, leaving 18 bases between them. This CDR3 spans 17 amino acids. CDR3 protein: CASSFESDGTHSYEQYF. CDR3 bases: TGTGCCAGCAGCTTCGAGTCGGACGGGACGCACTCCTACGAGCAGTACTTC.

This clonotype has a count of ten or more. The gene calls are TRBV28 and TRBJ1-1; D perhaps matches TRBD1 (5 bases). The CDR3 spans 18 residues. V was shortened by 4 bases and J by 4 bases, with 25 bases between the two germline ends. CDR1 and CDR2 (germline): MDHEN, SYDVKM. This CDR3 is CASSSPSGQLGRPTEAFF. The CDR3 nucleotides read TGTGCCAGCAGTTCCCCCTCGGGGCAGCTGGGGAGGCCCACTGAAGCTTTCTTT.

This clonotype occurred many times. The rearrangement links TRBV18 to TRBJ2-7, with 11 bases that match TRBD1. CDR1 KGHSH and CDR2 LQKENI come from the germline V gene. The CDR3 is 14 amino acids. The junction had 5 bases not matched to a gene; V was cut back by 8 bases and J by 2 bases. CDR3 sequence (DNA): TGTGCCAGCAGCAAGGGACAGGGGGCCTACGAGCAGTACTTC. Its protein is CASSKGQGAYEQYF.

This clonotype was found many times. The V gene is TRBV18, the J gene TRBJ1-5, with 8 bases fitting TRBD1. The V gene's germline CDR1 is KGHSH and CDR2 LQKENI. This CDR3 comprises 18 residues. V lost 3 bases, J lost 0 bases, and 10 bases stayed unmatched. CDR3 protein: CASSPTGGQYYSNQPQHF. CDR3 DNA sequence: TGTGCCAGCTCACCCACAGGGGGACAGTACTATAGCAATCAGCCCCAGCATTTT.

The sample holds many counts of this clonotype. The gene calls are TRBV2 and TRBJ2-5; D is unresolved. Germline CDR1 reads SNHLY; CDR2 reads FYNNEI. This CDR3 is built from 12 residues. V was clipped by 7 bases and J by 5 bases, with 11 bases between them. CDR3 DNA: TGTGCCAGCAAACCCTCTCCGGAGACCCAGTACTTC. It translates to CASKPSPETQYF.

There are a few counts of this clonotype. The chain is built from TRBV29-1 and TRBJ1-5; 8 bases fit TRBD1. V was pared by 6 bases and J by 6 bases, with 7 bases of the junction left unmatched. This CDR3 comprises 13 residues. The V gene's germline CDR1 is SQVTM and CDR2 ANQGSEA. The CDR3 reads CSVSDREGQPQHF. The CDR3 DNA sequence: TGCAGCGTGTCGGACAGGGAAGGTCAGCCCCAGCATTTT.

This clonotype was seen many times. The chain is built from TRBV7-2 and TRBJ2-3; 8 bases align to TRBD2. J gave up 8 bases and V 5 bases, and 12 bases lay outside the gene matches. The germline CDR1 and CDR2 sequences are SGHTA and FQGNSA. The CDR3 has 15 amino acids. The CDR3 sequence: CASSVTSGLPGTQYF. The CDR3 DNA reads TGTGCCAGCAGCGTAACTAGCGGACTGCCCGGTACGCAGTATTTT. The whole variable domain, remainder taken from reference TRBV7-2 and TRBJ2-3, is GAGVSQSPSNKVTEKGKDVELRCDPISGHTALYWYRQSLGQGLEFLIYFQGNSAPDKSGLPSDRFSAERTGGSVSTLTIQRTQQEDSAVYLCASSVTSGLPGTQYFGPGTRLTVL.

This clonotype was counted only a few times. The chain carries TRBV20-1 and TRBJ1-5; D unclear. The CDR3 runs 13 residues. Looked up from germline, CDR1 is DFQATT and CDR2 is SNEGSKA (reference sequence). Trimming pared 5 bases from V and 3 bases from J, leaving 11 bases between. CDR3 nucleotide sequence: TGCAGTGCTCACGGGAACCCCAATCAGCCCCAGCATTTT. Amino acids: CSAHGNPNQPQHF.

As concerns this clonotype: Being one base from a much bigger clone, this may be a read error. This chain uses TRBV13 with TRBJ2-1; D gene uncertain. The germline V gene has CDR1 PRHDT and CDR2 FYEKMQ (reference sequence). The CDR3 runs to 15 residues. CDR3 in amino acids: CASSPRPTSYNERFF. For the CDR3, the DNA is TGTGCCAGCAGCCCGCGACCCACCTCCTACAATGAGCGGTTCTTC.

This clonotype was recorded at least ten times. Here the CDR3 reads CASRGPPPDYWNEQFF. CDR3 DNA sequence: TGTGCCAGCAGGGGCCCTCCCCCGGACTATTGGAATGAGCAGTTCTTC. V usage is TRBV6-1 and J usage is TRBJ2-1, with a possible D match to TRBD2 (6 bases). Trimming took off 6 bases at V and 7 bases at J, with 22 bases between the two ends. CDR3 length equals 16 residues. Per germline, CDR1 MNHNS and CDR2 SASEGT.

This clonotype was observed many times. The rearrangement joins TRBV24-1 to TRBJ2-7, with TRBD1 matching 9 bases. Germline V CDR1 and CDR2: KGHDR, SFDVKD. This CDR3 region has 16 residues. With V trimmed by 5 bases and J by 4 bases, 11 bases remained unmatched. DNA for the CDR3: TGTGCCACCAGTGGGGGATCCGGGACAGGGATTTACGAGCAGTACTTC. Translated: CATSGGSGTGIYEQYF.

CDR3 loop: CASSPHFGVNEKLFF. CDR3 nucleotides: TGTGCCAGCAGCCCCCATTTCGGAGTTAATGAAAAACTGTTTTTT. The V call is TRBV13, the J call TRBJ1-4; D is unresolved. Per the germline V gene, CDR1 is PRHDT and CDR2 is FYEKMQ (reference sequence). Trimming took off 5 bases at V and 4 bases at J, with 14 bases between the two ends. The CDR3 has 15 amino acids. Combining the CDR3 with reference TRBV13 and TRBJ1-4 gives the whole variable domain AAGVIQSPRHLIKEKRETATLKCYPIPRHDTVYWYQQGPGQDPQFLISFYEKMQSDKGSIPDRFSAQQFSDYHSELNMSSLELGDSALYFCASSPHFGVNEKLFFGSGTQLSVL.

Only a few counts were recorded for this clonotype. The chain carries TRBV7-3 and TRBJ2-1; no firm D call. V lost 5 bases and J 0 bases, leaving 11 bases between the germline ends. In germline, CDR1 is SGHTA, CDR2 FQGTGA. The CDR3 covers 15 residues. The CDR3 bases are TGTGCCAGCAGCCCCTTTTTATCCTCCTACAATGAGCAGTTCTTC. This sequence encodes CASSPFLSSYNEQFF. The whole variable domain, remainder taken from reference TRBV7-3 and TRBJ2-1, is GAGVSQTPSNKVTEKGKYVELRCDPISGHTALYWYRQSLGQGPEFLIYFQGTGAADDSGLPNDRFFAVRPEGSVSTLKIQRTERGDSAVYLCASSPFLSSYNEQFFGPGTRLTVL.

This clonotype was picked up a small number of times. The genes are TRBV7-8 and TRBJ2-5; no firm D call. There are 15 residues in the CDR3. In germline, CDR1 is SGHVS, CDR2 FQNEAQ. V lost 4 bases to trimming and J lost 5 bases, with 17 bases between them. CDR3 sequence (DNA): TGTGCCAGCAGCTCTGGTGATTTTTTCGTGGAGACCCAGTACTTC. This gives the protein CASSSGDFFVETQYF.